This TCR beta chain was sequenced in a study of T cells in Graves' hyperthyroidism and ophthalmopathy. Not enrolled were patients with uncontrolled infection, other autoimmune disease, pregnancy or lactation. Per the germline V gene, CDR1 is DFQATT and CDR2 is SNEGSKA (reference sequence). The CDR3 sequence is 14 residues long. The V end was cut by 6 bases, the J end by 1 base, with 13 bases between. TCR beta CDR3 region amplification was performed from RNA transcripts. When the TCR CDR3 underwent first-round RT-PCR, the HTBI primer set was used. One entry per CDR3 protein results from TCRdb running MiXCR on the multiplex PCR reads. The sample records hundreds of thousands of distinct CDR3 sequences, roughly 14% being singletons.

V gene TRBV20-1 combines with J gene TRBJ1-5, with no clear D. This clonotype was sampled from a young woman with Graves' hyperthyroidism. Sequencing was carried out using blood. The CDR3 DNA is TGCAGTGCCCCGGGCCTGAGGAGCAATCAGCCCCAGCATTTT. Protein product: CSAPGLRSNQPQHF.